This TCR beta chain is drawn from a study of cytomegalovirus exposure and HLA in healthy donors. This CDR3 is built from 15 residues. Trimming stripped 5 bases from V and 1 base from J, with 17 bases between. Germline V lookup: CDR1 GTSNPN, CDR2 SVGIG (reference sequence). Primers included in the PCR were 60 Vbeta and 13 Jbeta primers. TCRdb keeps only in-frame clones here, not all; method: immunoSEQ multiplex PCR. The repertoire holds about 140,000 clones, around 80% seen once, with 8.8% in the top ten. This clone was seen once. The chain couples TRBV30 to TRBJ1-1, with D possibly being TRBD1 (5 bases). The sequenced material came from PBMCs. This receptor was identified in a woman between 45 and 65 years old in good health and CMV-seropositive. The CDR3, as DNA: TGTGCCTGGGACCTTGGAAGACAGTCGAACACTGAAGCTTTCTTT. Translated: CAWDLGRQSNTEAFF.